These 30 T cell receptor beta chains were all obtained from the same sample, sequenced in a study of T cell responses to AZD1222 COVID-19 vaccine. Measured with immunoSEQ multiplex PCR; TCRdb has only the in-frame clones, and not every one. The profile shows under 50,000 clones, around 80% of them singletons. The specimen was peripheral blood, collected 28 days after the second dose of the MenACWY control vaccine. These receptors all stem from an adult who received the MenACWY meningococcal vaccine as a control.

V is TRBV5-5 and J is TRBJ1-2, with TRBD1 matching over 9 bases. The ends lost 3 bases at V and 3 bases at J; junction bases unmatched: 3. The CDR3 runs 14 residues. Germline V CDR1 and CDR2: SGHKS, YYEKEE (reference sequence). In DNA form, the CDR3 reads TGTGCCAGCAGCTCGGACAGGGGCTACTATGGCTACACCTTC. This sequence encodes CASSSDRGYYGYTF.

The chain uses TRBV13 and TRBJ1-2, with 10 nucleotides matching TRBD1. Germline-derived CDR1 and CDR2 are PRHDT and FYEKMQ (reference sequence). With V trimmed by 4 bases and J by 4 bases, 6 bases remained unmatched. The CDR3 consists of 15 residues. DNA for the CDR3: TGTGCCAGCAGCTCAGGGACAGGGGAGATCTATGGCTACACCTTC. Protein product: CASSSGTGEIYGYTF.

DNA for the CDR3: TGTGCCAGCAGCCGCCGGGACCCGGAGACCCAGTACTTC. Translating gives CASSRRDPETQYF. V gene TRBV12-3 or TRBV12-4 combines with J gene TRBJ2-5, with D perhaps being TRBD1 or TRBD2 (5 bases each). Trimming left V 6 bases short and J 5 bases short, with 13 bases between. This CDR3 has 13 amino acids.

CDR3 nucleotides: TGTGCCAGCATTACGACGAGGGGAAAAACTGAAGCTTTCTTT. Its protein product is CASITTRGKTEAFF. The V gene is TRBV28, the J gene TRBJ1-1; tentative D call: TRBD1 (5 bases). V lost 7 bases, J lost 5 bases, and 17 bases lay in between. Looked up from germline, CDR1 is MDHEN and CDR2 is SYDVKM. This CDR3 is built from 14 residues.

This clone was counted only a few times. The chain joins TRBV10-3 to TRBJ2-1; 8 bases are shared with TRBD2. This CDR3 contains 16 residues. The germline CDR1 and CDR2 sequences are ENHRY and SYGVKD. The V segment lost 0 bases and the J segment 5 bases; nucleotides outside the gene matches: 6. Here the CDR3 DNA reads TGTGCCATCAGTGAGTCATCCGGGGGGGGCGACAATGAGCAGTTCTTC. It is translated as CAISESSGGGDNEQFF.

As for this clone: This may be a read error, as it is one base from a much larger clone. V usage is TRBV3-1 (or the pseudogene TRBV3-2) and J usage is TRBJ2-2; tentative D call: TRBD2 (7 bases). CDR1 and CDR2 (germline): LGHDT, YNNKEL (reference sequence). The CDR3 runs 15 residues. V gave up 11 bases and J gave up 7 bases, with 23 bases separating them. This chain's CDR3 is CAPSSGAGAGGELFF. Here the CDR3 DNA reads TGTGCCCCCAGCTCCGGGGCGGGGGCGGGCGGGGAGCTGTTTTTT.

The V and J genes are TRBV27 and TRBJ1-3; 10 bases line up with TRBD1. Germline trimming cut 5 bases from V and 2 bases from J; bases unmatched to any gene: 9. Germline V gene lookup returns CDR1 MNHEY and CDR2 SMNVEV (reference sequence). CDR3 size: 17 residues. This chain's CDR3 is CASSPGLGTGAGNTIYF. CDR3 in DNA: TGTGCCAGCAGTCCTGGATTAGGGACAGGGGCTGGAAACACCATATATTTT.

Relative to its sample, this clone is medium-sized. The V call is TRBV24-1, the J call TRBJ2-2; D not certain. The germline V gene has CDR1 KGHDR and CDR2 SFDVKD. V lost 4 bases and J 3 bases, leaving 11 bases between the germline ends. This CDR3 comprises 15 residues. CDR3 nucleotides: TGTGCCACCAGTGACACAGCACTGGACACCGGGGAGCTGTTTTTT. Translated, it gives CATSDTALDTGELFF.

The table lists this clone with a few counts. J is TRBJ1-3 and V is TRBV3-1 (or the pseudogene TRBV3-2), with a tentative D call TRBD1 (6 bases). V lost 4 bases and J 5 bases, leaving 12 bases between the germline ends. Germline assignment: CDR1 LGHDT and CDR2 YNNKEL (reference sequence). The CDR3 contains 14 residues. The CDR3 DNA reads as TGTGCCAGCAGCCCTCATGACAGGCGAAACACCATATATTTT. Protein: CASSPHDRRNTIYF.

This clone was detected only a few times. The chain is built from TRBV29-1 and TRBJ2-2; 8 bases agree with TRBD2. Germline V gene data show CDR1 as SQVTM and CDR2 as ANQGSEA. There are 14 residues in the CDR3. V lost 5 bases to trimming and J lost 1 base; unmatched junction nucleotides: 3. CDR3 protein: CSVLAGGNTGELFF. The CDR3 bases are TGCAGCGTTCTCGCGGGAGGGAACACCGGGGAGCTGTTTTTT.

The chain has TRBV7-9 and TRBJ1-4, with TRBD1 identical over 8 bases. From germline, CDR1 is SEHNR and CDR2 FQNEAQ (reference sequence). The CDR3 consists of 15 residues. V gave up 1 base and J gave up 6 bases; unmatched junction bases: 4. CDR3 DNA: TGTGCCAGCAGCTTAGACGGGACAGGACATGAAAAACTGTTTTTT. It is translated as CASSLDGTGHEKLFF.

The chain has TRBV19 and TRBJ1-6, with TRBD1 matching over 9 bases. This CDR3 is built from 14 residues. The J segment lost 7 bases and the V segment lost 6 bases, leaving 4 bases of the junction unmatched. Germline CDR1 is LNHDA and CDR2 is SQIVND (reference sequence). The CDR3 nucleotides read TGTGCCAGTAGACAGACAGGGGGAAATTCACCCCTCCACTTT. This translates into CASRQTGGNSPLHF.

This clone was detected only a few times. The genes are TRBV10-1 and TRBJ1-1; a possible D gene is TRBD1 (5 bases). With 8 bases removed from V and 4 bases from J, the gap between germline ends came to 17 bases. This CDR3 has 14 residues. The germline V gene encodes CDR1 WNHNN and CDR2 SYGVQD (reference sequence). The chain's CDR3 is CASSGLGSGTEAFF. CDR3 bases: TGCGCCAGCTCAGGGTTGGGCTCGGGCACTGAAGCTTTCTTT.

A few counts support this clone. This rearrangement joins TRBV7-8 to TRBJ2-1, with D possibly matching TRBD1 (6 bases). Trimming shortened V by 8 bases and J by 6 bases, and 20 bases separated the two germline ends. The CDR3 runs 15 residues. CDR1 SGHVS and CDR2 FQNEAQ come from the germline V gene. CDR3 in DNA: TGTGCCAGCTCTCCCGGGACAACTCAGACCAATGAGCAGTTCTTC. It translates to CASSPGTTQTNEQFF. Drawing the rest from reference TRBV7-8 and TRBJ2-1, the complete variable domain is GAGVSQSPRYKVAKRGQDVALRCDPISGHVSLFWYQQALGQGPEFLTYFQNEAQLDKSGLPSDRFFAERPEGSVSTLKIQRTQQEDSAVYLCASSPGTTQTNEQFFGPGTRLTVL.

In nucleotides, the CDR3 is TGTGCCAGCTCTAAGGGAGGGGGACGAGAGACCCAGTACTTC. Amino acids: CASSKGGGRETQYF. The chain employs TRBV18 and TRBJ2-5; D perhaps matches TRBD2 (7 bases). This CDR3 has 14 residues. Germline assignment: CDR1 KGHSH and CDR2 LQKENI. The V gene lost 6 bases and the J gene lost 4 bases, with 15 bases spanning the gap.

This chain connects TRBV18 to TRBJ2-2, with unresolved D. The ends were cut back, 2 bases at V and 1 base at J, with 17 bases in the middle. Germline lookup yields CDR1 KGHSH and CDR2 LQKENI. The CDR3 length is 18 residues. The DNA of the CDR3 is TGTGCCAGCTCACCATTCCGGAAAGGGCAACAGAACACCGGGGAGCTGTTTTTT. Its protein product is CASSPFRKGQQNTGELFF.

This clone was recorded a few times. The CDR3 sequence: CASSRRGLDGGEQFF. The CDR3 region has the DNA TGTGCCAGTAGTCGCCGGGGCCTGGACGGAGGCGAGCAGTTCTTC. The rearrangement links TRBV19 to TRBJ2-1; D may correspond to TRBD1 or TRBD2 (5 bases each). Germline values: CDR1 LNHDA, CDR2 SQIVND (reference sequence). The CDR3 has 15 residues. V was trimmed by 5 bases and J by 10 bases, leaving 21 bases between them. Full variable domain (outside the CDR3, taken from reference TRBV19 and TRBJ2-1): DGGITQSPKYLFRKEGQNVTLSCEQNLNHDAMYWYRQDPGQGLRLIYYSQIVNDFQKGDIAEGYSVSREKKESFPLTVTSAQKNPTAFYLCASSRRGLDGGEQFFGPGTRLTVL.

On this clone: An end of the junction differs from the germline gene, which may be a read error. The chain joins TRBV24-1 to TRBJ1-5; D might be TRBD1 (6 bases). Germline lookup yields CDR1 KGHDR and CDR2 SFDVKD. The CDR3 sequence is 14 residues long. The CDR3 sequence: CATSDTGSSQPQHF. Written as DNA, the CDR3 is TGTGCCACCAGTGATACAGGGAGCAGTCAGCCCCAGCATTTT.

The chain recombines TRBV5-4 with TRBJ2-2; D is unclear. Germline assignment: CDR1 SGHNT and CDR2 YYREEE (reference sequence). This CDR3 comprises 13 residues. Trimming shortened V by 0 bases and J by 6 bases, and 6 bases separated the two germline ends. The CDR3 bases are TGTGCCAGCAGCTTGGATGGGGCCGGGGAGCTGTTTTTT. Translated: CASSLDGAGELFF.

Written as DNA, the CDR3 is TGTGCCAGCAGTTCAACAGGGTGGGTCACAGATACGCAGTATTTT. Translated: CASSSTGWVTDTQYF. The chain carries TRBV28 and TRBJ2-3; D perhaps matches TRBD1 (6 bases). The germline gives CDR1 MDHEN, CDR2 SYDVKM. Trimming cost V 4 bases and J 2 bases, with 13 bases left between them. The CDR3 is made up of 15 amino acids.

The chain links TRBV12-3 or TRBV12-4 to TRBJ1-5; D not resolved. Trimming left V 2 bases short and J 8 bases short, with 10 bases between. The CDR3 length is 13 residues. CDR3 nucleotides: TGTGCCAGCAGTTTAAATGTGGGCGAGCCCCAGCATTTT. Translation gives CASSLNVGEPQHF.

In this sample, this clone turned up once. The CDR3 sequence: CASSLMAGGTDTQYF. The CDR3 DNA follows: TGTGCCAGCAGCTTAATGGCGGGAGGCACAGATACGCAGTATTTT. This chain uses TRBV7-2 with TRBJ2-3; 7 bases are shared with TRBD2. This CDR3 contains 15 residues. J was trimmed by 1 base and V by 2 bases; bases with no gene match: 3. The germline gives CDR1 SGHTA, CDR2 FQGNSA.

J is TRBJ1-3 and V is TRBV5-1; the D is unclear. The CDR3 sequence is 16 residues long. V was pared by 4 bases and J by 7 bases, with 21 bases between. Germline assignment: CDR1 SGHRS and CDR2 YFSETQ. The CDR3 DNA reads as TGCGCCAGCAGCCCTGGCGGTGGGCCCCAGAGTAACACCATATATTTT. This codes for CASSPGGGPQSNTIYF.

The rearrangement uses TRBV2 and TRBJ2-2; a possible D gene is TRBD2 (6 bases). CDR1 is SNHLY, CDR2 FYNNEI, per germline. CDR3 length: 14 residues. Deletions cut 7 bases from V and 4 bases from J, with 13 bases between. This CDR3 reads CASMERVRTGELFF. CDR3 nucleotide sequence: TGTGCCAGCATGGAGCGGGTTCGCACCGGGGAGCTGTTTTTT.

The chain joins TRBV6-5 to TRBJ2-2; D is uncertain. With 7 bases removed from V and 0 bases from J, the gap between germline ends came to 9 bases. The CDR3 extends over 14 amino acids. Germline values: CDR1 MNHEY, CDR2 SVGAGI. The CDR3 DNA follows: TGTGCCAGCACCGGACGGACGAACACCGGGGAGCTGTTTTTT. This codes for CASTGRTNTGELFF.

This chain joins TRBV5-1 and TRBJ2-3; 9 bases align to TRBD1. Germline trimming cut 2 bases from V and 6 bases from J; bases unmatched to any gene: 4. Germline V lookup: CDR1 SGHRS, CDR2 YFSETQ. The CDR3 runs to 14 residues. This chain's CDR3 is CASSFTQGADTQYF. Written as DNA, the CDR3 is TGCGCCAGCAGCTTCACACAGGGGGCCGATACGCAGTATTTT.

The chain has TRBV5-6 and TRBJ1-5; D ambiguous. The CDR3 has 15 amino acids. Trimming cost V 0 bases and J 3 bases, with 10 bases left between them. Per the germline V gene, CDR1 is SGHDT and CDR2 is YYEEEE. CDR3 coding DNA: TGTGCCAGCAGCTTGGCAGGAGGTTACAATCAGCCCCAGCATTTT. As protein: CASSLAGGYNQPQHF.

The table lists this clone with a count of one. The rearrangement uses TRBV5-1 and TRBJ1-1; 9 nucleotides match TRBD1. V dropped 2 bases and J dropped 3; count of bases not matched to a gene: 2. The CDR3 contains 14 residues. Germline-derived CDR1 and CDR2 are SGHRS and YFSETQ. The CDR3 sequence: CASSFTGGHTEAFF. As DNA, the CDR3 is TGCGCCAGCAGCTTTACAGGGGGCCACACTGAAGCTTTCTTT.

This rearrangement joins TRBV28 to TRBJ1-1, with 7 bases fitting TRBD1. The V segment lost 6 bases and the J segment 1 base; nucleotides outside the gene matches: 11. This CDR3 has 16 residues. Looked up from germline, CDR1 is MDHEN and CDR2 is SYDVKM. The CDR3 region is CASSPRQGRANTEAFF. In DNA form, the CDR3 reads TGTGCCAGCAGCCCGAGACAGGGTCGAGCGAACACTGAAGCTTTCTTT.

The CDR3 DNA is TGTGCCACCGCTGACAGGGAGGCCGGAGTGGGTAACTATGGCTACACCTTC. Its protein product is CATADREAGVGNYGYTF. The genes are TRBV24-1 and TRBJ1-2; 7 nucleotides agree with TRBD1. The germline V gene encodes CDR1 KGHDR and CDR2 SFDVKD. The CDR3 runs to 17 residues. V was clipped by 9 bases and J by 1 base; unmatched bases: 16.